This TCR beta chain is from a study of Tregs in tolerant kidney transplant recipients. Study outcomes and limitations: Some patients' samples used different primers over time, so nucleotide sequences weren't comparable.

The V end lost 2 bases, the J end lost 7 bases, and 8 bases lay between the germline ends. Germline V gene data show CDR1 as GTSNPN and CDR2 as SVGIG (reference sequence). This CDR3 comprises 11 residues. This clone was seen a single time. Its antigen is not known. The assay was immunoSEQ multiplex PCR, and TCRdb's table has in-frame clones only and misses some. This sample has about 100,000 clones, with 90% found just once. The chain couples TRBV30 to TRBJ2-5; the D is unclear. The sample here was CD4+ T cells from blood, taken before the transplant. This TCR was sampled from a human donor who received a combined kidney and bone marrow transplant. CDR3 coding DNA: TGTGCCTGGAGTCCGGGTGGGACCCAGTACTTC. Translating gives CAWSPGGTQYF.